The 30 T cell receptor beta chains given below trace back to one sample, sequenced in a study of blood T cell repertoires in COVID-19. The protocol was immunoSEQ multiplex PCR, while the TCRdb copy is restricted to in-frame clones and leaves out a portion. This table holds about 330,000 clones, roughly 88% found once. Sequenced: PBMCs or T cells enriched from blood (not recorded which). The receptors were gathered from a man aged 25 to 40 who had recovered from COVID-19.

The gene calls are TRBV4-2 and TRBJ2-6; D possibly corresponds to TRBD2 (6 bases). The CDR3 loop spans 16 amino acids. The V end lost 1 base, the J end lost 3 bases, and 10 bases lay between the germline ends. Germline CDR1 and CDR2: LGHNA and YNFKEQ. The CDR3 here is CASSQARGGGANVLTF. The CDR3 DNA is TGTGCCAGCAGCCAAGCTCGGGGAGGTGGGGCCAACGTCCTGACTTTC.

The chain couples TRBV7-9 to TRBJ2-2; D is perhaps TRBD1 (6 bases). The CDR3 contains 16 residues. The ends were cut back, 5 bases at V and 4 bases at J, with 17 bases in the middle. CDR1 is SEHNR and CDR2 is FQNEAQ in the germline V gene (reference sequence). The DNA of the CDR3 is TGTGCCAGCAGCCTCCCTCTAGGGGGTCCCACCGGGGAGCTGTTTTTT. This codes for CASSLPLGGPTGELFF.

The rearrangement uses TRBV4-1 and TRBJ2-3; weak D call: TRBD2 (5 bases). This CDR3 is built from 15 residues. The germline CDR1 and CDR2 sequences are MGHRA and YSYEKL. V was clipped by 0 bases and J by 4 bases, with 11 bases between them. CDR3 nucleotide sequence: TGCGCCAGCAGCCAAGATGCTAGAGGGCCAGATACGCAGTATTTT. As protein: CASSQDARGPDTQYF.

The rearrangement links TRBV12-3 or TRBV12-4 to TRBJ1-4; D is uncertain. Trimming took off 10 bases at V and 7 bases at J, with 10 bases between the two ends. This CDR3 region has 11 residues. CDR3 region: CATNSGEKLFF. The CDR3 region has the DNA TGTGCCACCAACAGCGGTGAAAAACTGTTTTTT.

The chain carries TRBV6-5 and TRBJ2-7; perhaps TRBD2 as D (7 bases). Germline CDR1 MNHEY, CDR2 SVGAGI. This CDR3 contains 15 residues. V lost 4 bases and J 3 bases, leaving 16 bases between the germline ends. The CDR3: CASSSPGGHFYEQYF. DNA for the CDR3: TGTGCCAGCAGTTCCCCCGGGGGGCACTTCTACGAGCAGTACTTC.

The V call is TRBV3-1 (or the pseudogene TRBV3-2), the J call TRBJ1-1; D is possibly TRBD1 (6 bases). The germline V and J ends were trimmed by 5 bases and 5 bases, with 18 bases remaining between them. The CDR3 contains 15 residues. The germline V gene encodes CDR1 LGHDT and CDR2 YNNKEL (reference sequence). The CDR3 loop reads CASSLPTGSGTEAFF. DNA for the CDR3: TGTGCCAGCAGCTTACCAACAGGGTCTGGGACTGAAGCTTTCTTT.

The chain employs TRBV11-2 and TRBJ1-1; tentative D call: TRBD1 (5 bases). V gave up 3 bases and J gave up 5 bases, with 10 bases separating them. The germline V gene has CDR1 SGHAT and CDR2 FQNNGV. The CDR3 covers 13 residues. CDR3: CASSFGGGTEAFF. The DNA of the CDR3 is TGTGCCAGCAGCTTTGGGGGAGGTACTGAAGCTTTCTTT.

Only one count was recorded for this clone. This chain uses TRBV28 with TRBJ1-2, with D maybe TRBD1 (6 bases). The CDR3 runs 14 residues. Between the trimmed V and J ends, which lost 2 bases and 3 bases, there was a span of 10 bases. Looked up from germline, CDR1 is MDHEN and CDR2 is SYDVKM. The chain's CDR3 is CASSLRQVYYGYTF. In DNA form, the CDR3 reads TGTGCCAGCAGTTTAAGACAGGTGTACTATGGCTACACCTTC.

The chain joins TRBV12-3 or TRBV12-4 to TRBJ1-1; D unresolved. The V gene lost 6 bases and the J gene lost 8 bases, with 16 bases spanning the gap. CDR3 length equals 13 residues. CDR3 DNA: TGTGCCAGCAGGAATCCCGCGCGTTCCGAAGCTTTCTTT. Translated: CASRNPARSEAFF.

V and J are TRBV7-2 and TRBJ1-1; D not resolved. With 2 bases removed from V and 4 bases from J, the gap between germline ends came to 11 bases. Germline CDR1 is SGHTA and CDR2 is FQGNSA. CDR3 length: 14 residues. The DNA of the CDR3 is TGTGCCAGCAGCTTAAAGTGGGCAGCCACTGAAGCTTTCTTT. It specifies CASSLKWAATEAFF.

The chain uses TRBV21-1 and TRBJ1-5; TRBD1, as called in the table, went unchecked against the DNA. TRBV21-1 is deemed a pseudogene. The CDR3 is 16 residues long. CDR3 sequence reads: CASSKDRTDYDQPQHF. As DNA, the CDR3 is TGTGCCAGCAGCAAAGACCGGACAGATTACGATCAGCCCCAGCATTTT.

The gene calls are TRBV7-2 and TRBJ1-3, with 8 positions matching TRBD1. Germline V gene lookup returns CDR1 SGHTA and CDR2 FQGNSA. CDR3 size: 13 residues. Trimming took 5 bases from V and 8 from J; bases not matched to a gene: 5. CDR3 in DNA: TGTGCCAGCAGCGTTGGACAGGGCCACACCATATATTTT. Translation: CASSVGQGHTIYF.

This chain uses TRBV4-2 with TRBJ2-3, with 11 bases identical to TRBD2. V shed 0 bases and J 5 bases; nucleotides not matched to a gene: 4. The CDR3 totals 16 residues. Germline CDR1 LGHNA, CDR2 YNFKEQ. This CDR3 is CASSQEDSGGGDTQYF. As DNA, the CDR3 is TGTGCCAGCAGCCAAGAGGATAGCGGGGGGGGAGATACGCAGTATTTT.

V and J are TRBV12-3 or TRBV12-4 and TRBJ2-1; TRBD2 aligns across 8 bases. The CDR3 consists of 13 residues. Losses at the gene ends were 3 bases for V and 6 bases for J; bases not matched to a gene: 1. CDR3 sequence: CASSLAGGNEQFF. In DNA form, the CDR3 reads TGTGCCAGCAGTTTGGCGGGAGGCAATGAGCAGTTCTTC.

The chain couples TRBV6-5 to TRBJ2-1; D remains ambiguous. This CDR3 is 15 amino acids long. The ends were cut back, 6 bases at V and 5 bases at J, with 17 bases in the middle. CDR1 is MNHEY and CDR2 is SVGAGI in the germline V gene. CDR3 sequence: CASRPQPQDNNEQFF. The CDR3 DNA reads TGTGCCAGCAGACCTCAGCCTCAGGATAACAATGAGCAGTTCTTC.

The chain joins TRBV4-1 to TRBJ2-1, with 9 bases lining up with TRBD2. Trimming removed 4 bases from V and 6 bases from J; junction bases left unmatched: 13. This CDR3 spans 17 amino acids. Germline assignment: CDR1 MGHRA and CDR2 YSYEKL. CDR3 region: CASSPKSSGAAGNEQFF. The DNA of the CDR3 is TGCGCCAGCAGCCCCAAATCTAGCGGGGCGGCTGGCAATGAGCAGTTCTTC.

The chain recombines TRBV14 with TRBJ2-5; D not certain. The CDR3 runs to 13 residues. The germline gives CDR1 SGHDN, CDR2 FVKESK. Trimming took off 1 base at V and 4 bases at J, with 7 bases between the two ends. CDR3 nucleotide sequence: TGTGCCAGCAGCCAAGGTTATAGAGAGACCCAGTACTTC. It translates to CASSQGYRETQYF.

V usage is TRBV11-2 and J usage is TRBJ2-7; 8 nucleotides align to TRBD1. This CDR3 region has 13 residues. Looked up from germline, CDR1 is SGHAT and CDR2 is FQNNGV. Losses at the gene ends were 5 bases for V and 5 bases for J; bases not matched to a gene: 5. CDR3 DNA sequence: TGTGCCAGCAGCATCGGACAGGGACACGAGCAGTACTTC. Amino acid sequence: CASSIGQGHEQYF.

With regard to this clone: Other DNA sequences within the sample encode an identical CDR3. J is TRBJ2-7 and V is TRBV6-1, with 8 bases matching TRBD1. Germline CDR1 and CDR2: MNHNS and SASEGT. With V trimmed by 2 bases and J by 4 bases, 4 bases remained unmatched. This CDR3 has 14 amino acids. Here the CDR3 reads CASSEQGAGYEQYF. DNA of the CDR3: TGTGCCAGCAGTGAACAGGGGGCAGGGTACGAGCAGTACTTC.

The chain joins TRBV10-1 to TRBJ2-1; 8 nucleotides agree with TRBD1. CDR1 and CDR2 (germline): WNHNN, SYGVQD (reference sequence). The CDR3 totals 15 residues. V lost 4 bases, J lost 9 bases, and 11 bases stayed unmatched. The CDR3 nucleotides are TGCGCCAGCAGTGGATGGGGCAGGGGGCGGACTGAGCAGTTCTTC. Its translation is CASSGWGRGRTEQFF.

Concerning this clone: This sample also contains other DNA sequences that code for the same CDR3. The genes are TRBV18 and TRBJ2-7, with TRBD1 matching 10 bases. Trimming took 1 base from V and 3 from J; bases not matched to a gene: 0. Germline-derived CDR1 and CDR2 are KGHSH and LQKENI. The CDR3 runs to 14 residues. The CDR3 sequence is CASSPRTGGYEQYF. The DNA of the CDR3 is TGTGCCAGCTCACCACGGACAGGGGGCTACGAGCAGTACTTC.

The gene calls are TRBV13 and TRBJ1-2; maybe TRBD1 (5 bases). Per germline, CDR1 PRHDT and CDR2 FYEKMQ (reference sequence). There are 15 residues in the CDR3. Trimming took off 6 bases at V and 1 base at J, with 15 bases between the two ends. The CDR3, as DNA: TGTGCCAGCAGGGGTAACGAAGGGGATAACTATGGCTACACCTTC. Encoded protein: CASRGNEGDNYGYTF.

The chain employs TRBV19 and TRBJ1-5, with TRBD1 matching 10 bases. The CDR3 length is 15 residues. Germline V gives CDR1 LNHDA, CDR2 SQIVND (reference sequence). V dropped 2 bases and J dropped 7; count of bases not matched to a gene: 5. This CDR3 is CASSIRGDRGQPQHF. CDR3 coding DNA: TGTGCCAGTAGTATAAGGGGGGACAGGGGCCAGCCCCAGCATTTT.

V usage is TRBV5-4 and J usage is TRBJ2-1; 7 bases fit TRBD1. J lost 9 bases, V lost 0 bases, and 6 bases had no gene match. The CDR3 runs 14 residues. Germline values: CDR1 SGHNT, CDR2 YYREEE (reference sequence). The CDR3 spells CASSLAGGVGEQFF. Written as DNA, the CDR3 is TGTGCCAGCAGCTTGGCAGGGGGAGTTGGTGAGCAGTTCTTC.

The rearrangement joins TRBV6-5 to TRBJ1-2; the match to TRBD1 covers 8 bases. Germline V gives CDR1 MNHEY, CDR2 SVGAGI. V lost 6 bases, J lost 5 bases, and 8 bases stayed unmatched. The CDR3 covers 14 residues. Written as DNA, the CDR3 is TGTGCCAGCAGGGTTGGACAGGGAGGATATGGCTACACCTTC. Amino acid sequence: CASRVGQGGYGYTF.

The chain employs TRBV27 and TRBJ2-7; weak D call: TRBD1 (6 bases). The germline V gene has CDR1 MNHEY and CDR2 SMNVEV (reference sequence). Trimming took off 2 bases at V and 7 bases at J, with 12 bases between the two ends. The CDR3 sequence is 13 residues long. In nucleotides, the CDR3 is TGTGCCAGCAGTTTAGCAGGGGCCTTGGAGCAGTACTTC. Encoded protein: CASSLAGALEQYF.

V and J are TRBV7-9 and TRBJ1-3; no reliable D call. Looked up from germline, CDR1 is SEHNR and CDR2 is FQNEAQ (reference sequence). V dropped 1 base and J dropped 3 bases, with 10 bases sitting between them. CDR3 length: 15 amino acids. Here the CDR3 DNA reads TGTGCCAGCAGCTTAGGAATCAGAATTGGAAACACCATATATTTT. Translation: CASSLGIRIGNTIYF.

The chain has TRBV19 and TRBJ1-6; no clear D. CDR1 and CDR2 from the germline V gene are LNHDA and SQIVND (reference sequence). V lost 2 bases to trimming and J lost 8 bases, with 16 bases between them. CDR3 length: 16 amino acids. The CDR3 spells CASSISSPPRDSPLHF. As DNA, the CDR3 is TGTGCCAGTAGTATATCGTCACCCCCGCGGGATTCACCCCTCCACTTT. Full variable domain (rest looked up from reference TRBV19 and TRBJ1-6): DGGITQSPKYLFRKEGQNVTLSCEQNLNHDAMYWYRQDPGQGLRLIYYSQIVNDFQKGDIAEGYSVSREKKESFPLTVTSAQKNPTAFYLCASSISSPPRDSPLHFGNGTRLTVT.

The rearrangement uses TRBV30 and TRBJ1-1; 8 positions agree with TRBD1. The ends lost 2 bases at V and 4 bases at J; junction bases unmatched: 6. The CDR3 contains 14 residues. Germline CDR1 GTSNPN, CDR2 SVGIG (reference sequence). For the CDR3, the DNA is TGTGCCTGGAGTAGGACAGGGAGGGTCACTGAAGCTTTCTTT. It yields the protein CAWSRTGRVTEAFF.

This clone appeared once. The chain carries TRBV9 and TRBJ1-3; no definite D call. From germline, CDR1 is SGDLS and CDR2 YYNGEE. The V gene lost 0 bases and the J gene lost 0 bases, with 10 bases spanning the gap. The CDR3 length is 16 residues. As DNA, the CDR3 is TGTGCCAGCAGCGTAGAGGCGGCCGCCTCTGGAAACACCATATATTTT. Amino acid sequence: CASSVEAAASGNTIYF.